The 32 T cell receptor beta chains reported below all come from one sample, sequenced in a study of cytomegalovirus exposure and HLA in healthy donors. A multiplex PCR was run with 60 Vbeta primers and 13 Jbeta primers. Assay used: immunoSEQ multiplex PCR; TCRdb lists only in-frame clones, some missing. The sample contains 95,000 to 150,000 clones, more than 60% of which appear only once. Sequencing used PBMCs. These receptor sequences come from a woman aged 40 to 50 in good health and CMV-seropositive.

Comments on this clone: It may be a read error: a sequence one base away is much more abundant. This chain joins TRBV16 and TRBJ2-1, with 15 bases lining up with TRBD2. From germline, CDR1 is KGHSY and CDR2 FQNENV. With V trimmed by 2 bases and J by 4 bases, 0 bases remained unmatched. The CDR3 loop spans 16 amino acids. The DNA for the CDR3 is TGTGCCAGCAGCCAAGGGACTAGCGGGGGGTACAATGAGCAGTTCTTC. Its protein is CASSQGTSGGYNEQFF.

The V call is TRBV6-5, the J call TRBJ2-7, with 9 bases identical to TRBD1. The CDR3 is 15 amino acids. With V trimmed by 0 bases and J by 6 bases, 6 bases remained unmatched. From germline, CDR1 is MNHEY and CDR2 SVGAGI. The CDR3 is CASSYSGTGMVEQYF. The CDR3 DNA reads TGTGCCAGCAGTTACTCCGGGACAGGGATGGTCGAGCAGTACTTC.

The rearrangement joins TRBV7-6 to TRBJ1-4; 10 nucleotides line up with TRBD1. J was trimmed by 6 bases and V by 5 bases; bases with no gene match: 6. Germline-derived CDR1 and CDR2 are SGHVS and FNYEAQ. The CDR3 totals 15 residues. The CDR3 DNA is TGTGCCAGCAGCCCAACCGGGACAGGGGATGAAAAACTGTTTTTT. This sequence encodes CASSPTGTGDEKLFF.

The V call is TRBV7-8, the J call TRBJ2-5; 9 bases line up with TRBD1. The assigned J gene may be wrong: the sequence end matches TRBJ2-7 better. The germline V gene has CDR1 SGHVS and CDR2 FQNEAQ. The length of the CDR3 is 14 residues. DNA of the CDR3: TGTGCCAGCAGCGGGACAGGGAGGCCCTACGAGCAGTACTTC. Amino acids: CASSGTGRPYEQYF.

The chain uses TRBV5-6 and TRBJ1-1, with a possible D match to TRBD1 (6 bases). V shed 3 bases and J shed 3 bases, with 15 bases lying between them. CDR1 SGHDT and CDR2 YYEEEE come from the germline V gene. The CDR3 is 15 amino acids. The CDR3 DNA reads as TGTGCCAGCAGCTCAACCGGACAGAGCTACACTGAAGCTTTCTTT. It yields the protein CASSSTGQSYTEAFF.

The gene calls are TRBV2 and TRBJ2-7, with D tentatively TRBD1 (8 bases). Trimming took off 4 bases at V and 5 bases at J, with 18 bases between the two ends. Per the germline V gene, CDR1 is SNHLY and CDR2 is FYNNEI. The CDR3 has 15 residues. CDR3: CASSVDRVAGNEQYF. The CDR3 coding sequence is TGTGCCAGCAGTGTGGACAGGGTAGCGGGCAACGAGCAGTACTTC.

The chain employs TRBV10-2 and TRBJ2-2; 14 positions match TRBD2. With V trimmed by 4 bases and J by 1 base, 2 bases remained unmatched. This CDR3 spans 17 amino acids. Germline V gives CDR1 WSHSY, CDR2 SAAADI. The CDR3 spells CASSVTSGGVNTGELFF. The CDR3 coding sequence is TGCGCCAGCAGTGTGACTAGCGGGGGGGTGAACACCGGGGAGCTGTTTTTT.

This clone was seen more than once but under ten times. At the DNA level, this CDR3 is encoded by other sequences in the same sample as well. The DNA of the CDR3 is TGCGCCAGCAGCCAACAAGAGACCCAGTACTTC. As protein: CASSQQETQYF. The chain combines TRBV5-1 with TRBJ2-5; D gene uncertain. In germline, CDR1 is SGHRS, CDR2 YFSETQ. The germline V and J ends were trimmed by 4 bases and 2 bases, with 3 bases remaining between them. The CDR3 contains 11 residues.

The rearrangement links TRBV5-1 to TRBJ2-7; possible D gene TRBD1, 6 bases. Deletions cut 3 bases from V and 3 bases from J, with 10 bases between. This CDR3 contains 13 residues. Germline V gene lookup returns CDR1 SGHRS and CDR2 YFSETQ. The CDR3 is CASSSGQHYEQYF. The CDR3 DNA sequence: TGCGCCAGCAGCTCCGGACAGCACTACGAGCAGTACTTC.

The chain links TRBV19 to TRBJ2-7; TRBD1 might be the D (6 bases). Germline CDR1 is LNHDA and CDR2 is SQIVND (reference sequence). The CDR3 is 13 amino acids. V gave up 3 bases and J gave up 5 bases, with 11 bases separating them. The CDR3 is CASSIAGVHEQYF. The CDR3 bases are TGTGCCAGTAGTATCGCAGGGGTACACGAGCAGTACTTC.

The rearrangement links TRBV4-2 to TRBJ1-2; D possibly corresponds to TRBD1 (5 bases). The CDR3 is made up of 15 amino acids. CDR1 and CDR2 from the germline V gene are LGHNA and YNFKEQ. Deletions cut 0 bases from V and 4 bases from J, with 12 bases between. The chain's CDR3 is CASSQDIRQIYGYTF. CDR3 DNA: TGTGCCAGCAGCCAAGATATTCGACAGATCTATGGCTACACCTTC.

This clone was seen more than once but under ten times. This sequence joins TRBV19 and TRBJ1-2, with 7 bases identical to TRBD1. Germline CDR1 and CDR2: LNHDA and SQIVND (reference sequence). V shed 3 bases and J 8 bases; nucleotides not matched to a gene: 6. The CDR3 loop spans 13 amino acids. For the CDR3, the DNA is TGTGCCAGTAGTATCACAGGGGTGGAAGGCTACACCTTC. Translation: CASSITGVEGYTF.

The V gene is TRBV2, the J gene TRBJ1-4; 9 nucleotides match TRBD1. Germline CDR1 and CDR2: SNHLY and FYNNEI. The CDR3 runs to 15 residues. Trimming cost V 6 bases and J 0 bases; bases outside gene matches: 2. The CDR3 protein is CASSDRGTTNEKLFF. Here the CDR3 DNA reads TGTGCCAGCAGCGACAGGGGGACAACTAATGAAAAACTGTTTTTT.

This clone was counted once. This chain links TRBV6-1 with TRBJ2-5; 9 nucleotides line up with TRBD1. This CDR3 has 14 amino acids. The germline V gene has CDR1 MNHNS and CDR2 SASEGT. Losses at the gene ends were 5 bases for V and 5 bases for J; bases not matched to a gene: 6. Here the CDR3 DNA reads TGTGCCAGCAGTCCGGGACAGGGATCGGAGACCCAGTACTTC. It yields the protein CASSPGQGSETQYF.

V usage is TRBV27 and J usage is TRBJ2-7; D is possibly TRBD1 (5 bases). CDR3 size: 13 residues. Germline V lookup: CDR1 MNHEY, CDR2 SMNVEV (reference sequence). Trimming left V 2 bases short and J 0 bases short, with 5 bases between. CDR3 sequence (DNA): TGTGCCAGCAGTTTAGGGGCCTCCTACGAGCAGTACTTC. Translated: CASSLGASYEQYF.

The chain combines TRBV2 with TRBJ1-2; possible D gene TRBD1, 5 bases. The CDR3 contains 14 residues. The V gene lost 2 bases and the J gene lost 0 bases, with 7 bases spanning the gap. Per the germline V gene, CDR1 is SNHLY and CDR2 is FYNNEI. The CDR3 region is CASSEQGTNYGYTF. Here the CDR3 DNA reads TGTGCCAGCAGTGAACAGGGAACTAACTATGGCTACACCTTC. The full variable domain, completed using reference TRBV2 and TRBJ1-2, is EPEVTQTPSHQVTQMGQEVILRCVPISNHLYFYWYRQILGQKVEFLVSFYNNEISEKSEIFDDQFSVERPDGSNFTLKIRSTKLEDSAMYFCASSEQGTNYGYTFGSGTRLTVV.

This clone has just one count. The rearrangement uses TRBV5-1 and TRBJ2-5; D is unresolved. The germline gives CDR1 SGHRS, CDR2 YFSETQ. Trimming removed 5 bases at V and 2 bases at J, with 10 bases between. This CDR3 has 13 amino acids. The CDR3 coding sequence is TGCGCCAGCAGGGCCGGGTCGCAAGAGACCCAGTACTTC. Encoded protein: CASRAGSQETQYF. The full variable domain, in which reference TRBV5-1 and TRBJ2-5 provide the parts outside the CDR3, is KAGVTQTPRYLIKTRGQQVTLSCSPISGHRSVSWYQQTPGQGLQFLFEYFSETQRNKGNFPGRFSGRQFSNSRSEMNVSTLELGDSALYLCASRAGSQETQYFGPGTRLLVL.

J is TRBJ1-2 and V is TRBV9, with D hard to call. CDR3 size: 16 residues. Germline V CDR1 and CDR2: SGDLS, YYNGEE. The V and J ends lost 0 bases and 5 bases respectively, with 17 bases between them. The CDR3 DNA reads TGTGCCAGCAGCGTAGAAGCAAATGGTAAACTATATGGCTACACCTTC. Its protein is CASSVEANGKLYGYTF.

The rearrangement joins TRBV6-6 to TRBJ2-2; D might be TRBD1 (6 bases). The germline V gene has CDR1 MNHNY and CDR2 SVGAGI (reference sequence). V lost 6 bases, J lost 10 bases, and 12 bases lay in between. The CDR3 spans 12 residues. The CDR3 DNA follows: TGTGCCAGCAGCATCCGGGACAAGGAGCTGTTTTTT. Its protein product is CASSIRDKELFF.

This rearrangement joins TRBV28 to TRBJ2-7; D remains unclear. Trimming took 8 bases from V and 3 from J, leaving 8 bases between them. The CDR3 loop spans 11 amino acids. CDR1 and CDR2 (germline): MDHEN, SYDVKM. The CDR3 sequence: CASSSFYEQYF. CDR3 sequence (DNA): TGTGCCAGCTCTAGTTTCTACGAGCAGTACTTC.

The CDR3 reads CASSFINEQFF. The CDR3 nucleotides are TGTGCCAGCAGCTTTATCAATGAGCAGTTCTTC. V gene TRBV7-9 combines with J gene TRBJ2-1; D unresolved. There are 11 residues in the CDR3. The V gene lost 3 bases and the J gene lost 6 bases, with 3 bases spanning the gap. CDR1 and CDR2 from the germline V gene are SEHNR and FQNEAQ (reference sequence).

CDR3 loop: CASSRGEGSYNEQFF. The CDR3 DNA reads as TGTGCCAGTAGTAGAGGAGAGGGCTCCTACAATGAGCAGTTCTTC. The chain joins TRBV19 to TRBJ2-1; a weak D match, TRBD2 (5 bases). Trimming cost V 4 bases and J 0 bases, with 10 bases left between them. The CDR3 is 15 residues long. Germline V lookup: CDR1 LNHDA, CDR2 SQIVND (reference sequence). The variable domain in full, with the rest retrieved from reference TRBV19 and TRBJ2-1, is DGGITQSPKYLFRKEGQNVTLSCEQNLNHDAMYWYRQDPGQGLRLIYYSQIVNDFQKGDIAEGYSVSREKKESFPLTVTSAQKNPTAFYLCASSRGEGSYNEQFFGPGTRLTVL.

This clone appeared a single time. The rearrangement joins TRBV11-3 to TRBJ1-5; D is uncertain. Germline V gene lookup returns CDR1 SGHNT and CDR2 YENEEA. The CDR3 is 12 amino acids. The V end lost 9 bases, the J end lost 7 bases, and 13 bases lay between the germline ends. DNA of the CDR3: TGTGCCAGATATCTGGGGAGGCAGCCCCAGCATTTT. Translating gives CARYLGRQPQHF.

V is TRBV2 and J is TRBJ2-2; 8 nucleotides agree with TRBD1. V trimming: 7 bases; J trimming: 1 base; junction bases outside the gene matches: 2. The CDR3 covers 14 residues. CDR1 SNHLY and CDR2 FYNNEI come from the germline V gene. CDR3 DNA: TGTGCCAGCACCGGGACAGGGAACACCGGGGAGCTGTTTTTT. It is translated as CASTGTGNTGELFF.

The DNA of the CDR3 is TGTGCCAGCAGATTGTTACCCGGGACAGGGTGGGGCGAGCAGTACTTC. Amino acids: CASRLLPGTGWGEQYF. V is TRBV11-2 and J is TRBJ2-7; 9 nucleotides match TRBD1. The V gene end was trimmed by 6 bases and the J gene end by 6 bases; junction bases not matched to a gene: 15. This CDR3 is 16 amino acids long. Germline lookup yields CDR1 SGHAT and CDR2 FQNNGV.

The V gene is TRBV13, the J gene TRBJ2-7; D is unclear. V dropped 6 bases and J dropped 6 bases, with 12 bases sitting between them. Germline CDR1 is PRHDT and CDR2 is FYEKMQ (reference sequence). CDR3 length: 12 amino acids. The CDR3 nucleotides read TGTGCCAGCAGTGTCCGAGGTGCCGAGCAGTACTTC. It specifies CASSVRGAEQYF.

The chain employs TRBV5-1 and TRBJ2-1; 8 bases line up with TRBD2. The CDR3 loop spans 15 amino acids. Germline V CDR1 and CDR2: SGHRS, YFSETQ. V lost 0 bases, J lost 8 bases, and 7 bases stayed unmatched. DNA for the CDR3: TGCGCCAGCAGCTTGGCACTAGCGGCCCCCCATGAGCAGTTCTTC. It encodes CASSLALAAPHEQFF.

The chain couples TRBV7-3 to TRBJ2-3, with 7 bases aligning to TRBD2. Germline V gives CDR1 SGHTA, CDR2 FQGTGA. The J segment lost 3 bases and the V segment lost 5 bases, leaving 8 bases of the junction unmatched. This CDR3 is built from 15 residues. CDR3 bases: TGTGCCAGCAGCCCCCTGGGGGGAGGGACAGATACGCAGTATTTT. It specifies CASSPLGGGTDTQYF.

This clone was seen a handful of times. This rearrangement joins TRBV5-1 to TRBJ1-2; 7 bases are a match to TRBD1. Looked up from germline, CDR1 is SGHRS and CDR2 is YFSETQ. This CDR3 is built from 14 residues. V dropped 0 bases and J dropped 4; count of bases not matched to a gene: 3. CDR3 sequence reads: CASSLGQGGYGYTF. In DNA, the CDR3 is TGCGCCAGCAGCTTGGGACAGGGTGGCTATGGCTACACCTTC.

This rearrangement joins TRBV12-5 to TRBJ1-1; D is ambiguous. CDR3 length: 12 amino acids. Germline assignment: CDR1 LGHNT and CDR2 FRNRAP. Trimming left V 4 bases short and J 6 bases short, with 9 bases between. CDR3 sequence reads: CASGSVPAEAFF. The CDR3 DNA reads TGTGCTAGTGGTTCGGTTCCAGCTGAAGCTTTCTTT.

This sequence joins TRBV18 and TRBJ2-7; D is perhaps TRBD1 (6 bases). V shed 6 bases and J shed 7 bases, with 19 bases lying between them. Looked up from germline, CDR1 is KGHSH and CDR2 is LQKENI. The CDR3 runs 14 residues. The CDR3 region has the DNA TGTGCCAGCTCCGGGACACGAACCCAGGGGGAGCAGTACTTC. It is translated as CASSGTRTQGEQYF. The variable domain in full, with the rest retrieved from reference TRBV18 and TRBJ2-7, is NAGVMQNPRHLVRRRGQEARLRCSPMKGHSHVYWYRQLPEEGLKFMVYLQKENIIDESGMPKERFSAEFPKEGPSILRIQQVVRGDSAAYFCASSGTRTQGEQYFGPGTRLTVT.

The rearrangement uses TRBV6-5 and TRBJ1-2; D is uncertain. The germline V gene encodes CDR1 MNHEY and CDR2 SVGAGI. The germline V and J ends were trimmed by 4 bases and 8 bases, with 23 bases remaining between them. The CDR3 totals 16 residues. CDR3 residues: CASSSSGLGRSRGYTF. DNA for the CDR3: TGTGCCAGCAGTTCCTCCGGACTAGGGCGATCGAGGGGCTACACCTTC.